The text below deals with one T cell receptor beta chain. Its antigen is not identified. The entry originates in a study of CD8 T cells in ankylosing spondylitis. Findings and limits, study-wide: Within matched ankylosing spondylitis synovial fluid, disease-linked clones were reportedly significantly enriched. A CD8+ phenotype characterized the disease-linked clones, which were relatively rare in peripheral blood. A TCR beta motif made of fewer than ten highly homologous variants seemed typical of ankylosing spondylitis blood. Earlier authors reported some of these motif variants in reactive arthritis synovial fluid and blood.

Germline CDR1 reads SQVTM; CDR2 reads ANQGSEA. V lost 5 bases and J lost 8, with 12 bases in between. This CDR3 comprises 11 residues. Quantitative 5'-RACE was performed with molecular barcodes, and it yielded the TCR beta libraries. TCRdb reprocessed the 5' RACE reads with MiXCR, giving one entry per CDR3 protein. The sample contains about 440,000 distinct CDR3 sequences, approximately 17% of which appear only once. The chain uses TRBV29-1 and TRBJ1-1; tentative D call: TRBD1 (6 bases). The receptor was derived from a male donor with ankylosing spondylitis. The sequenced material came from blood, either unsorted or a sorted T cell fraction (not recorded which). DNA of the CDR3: TGCAGCGTTTTTAGGGGGGCCGAAGCTTTCTTT. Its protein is CSVFRGAEAFF.